The 16 T cell receptor beta chains below come from one sample, sequenced in a study of cytomegalovirus exposure and HLA in healthy donors (dated by TCRdb to the late 2010s). Preparation of the library involved the immunoSEQ multiplex PCR assay. For the multiplex PCR, a mixture combining 60 forward primers for TCR Vbeta segments and 13 reverse primers for TCR Jbeta segments was used. Entries here come from immuneACCESS through TCRdb and include only in-frame sequences with V and J called. Some clones fail to appear in such tables; in the studies checked, an unresolved V gene covers under half of the shortfall, and the cause of the remainder is unknown. Within this sample are approximately 150,000 clones, with roughly 64% of them counted one time only. Around 2.9% of the sample rests with the top ten. Sequenced material: PBMCs. All receptors derive from a woman aged 25 to 45 in good health and CMV-seropositive.

In this sample, this clone turned up once. The chain couples TRBV5-8 to TRBJ2-3, with D unclear. Trimming removed 0 bases at V and 4 bases at J, with 9 bases between. Germline V CDR1 and CDR2: SGHTS, YDEGEE. The CDR3 runs 14 residues. The CDR3 DNA is TGTGCCAGCAGCTTGGCCAGGCCCCCAGATACGCAGTATTTT. Translation: CASSLARPPDTQYF. The full variable domain, rest sourced from reference TRBV5-8 and TRBJ2-3, is EAGVTQSPTHLIKTRGQQATLRCSPISGHTSVYWYQQALGLGLQFLLWYDEGEERNRGNFPPRFSGRQFPNYSSELNVNALELEDSALYLCASSLARPPDTQYFGPGTRLTVL.

Only a few counts were recorded for this clone. The chain employs TRBV11-2 and TRBJ1-2, with D perhaps matching TRBD1 (6 bases). The CDR3 is made up of 17 amino acids. CDR1 SGHAT and CDR2 FQNNGV come from the germline V gene. V was cut by 4 bases and J by 2 bases, with 20 bases left in between. The DNA of the CDR3 is TGTGCCAGCAGCTCCTCTAAATCACAGGGATCCAACTATGGCTACACCTTC. This sequence encodes CASSSSKSQGSNYGYTF.

J is TRBJ1-2 and V is TRBV4-1; possibly TRBD1 for D (6 bases). V shed 1 base and J shed 5 bases, with 14 bases lying between them. The CDR3 is 15 amino acids. Germline V gene data show CDR1 as MGHRA and CDR2 as YSYEKL. CDR3 sequence reads: CASSQVAGVGYGYTF. CDR3 DNA sequence: TGCGCCAGCAGCCAAGTGGCAGGGGTAGGGTATGGCTACACCTTC.

J is TRBJ2-3 and V is TRBV10-3; TRBD2 aligns across 11 bases. CDR1 ENHRY and CDR2 SYGVKD come from the germline V gene. Losses at the gene ends were 10 bases for V and 0 bases for J; bases not matched to a gene: 12. CDR3 length: 17 amino acids. CDR3 in amino acids: CATIGTSGIPSTDTQYF. In nucleotides, the CDR3 is TGTGCCACAATCGGGACTAGCGGAATCCCTAGCACAGATACGCAGTATTTT.

The chain is built from TRBV5-4 and TRBJ1-2; D might be TRBD1 (6 bases). The CDR3 totals 13 residues. Germline V gene data show CDR1 as SGHNT and CDR2 as YYREEE (reference sequence). The V and J ends lost 0 bases and 3 bases respectively, with 6 bases between them. The CDR3 loop reads CASSLDRDYGYTF. Here the CDR3 DNA reads TGTGCCAGCAGCTTGGACAGGGACTATGGCTACACCTTC.

The rearrangement uses TRBV6-4 and TRBJ2-3, with D perhaps TRBD2 (6 bases). This CDR3 has 16 amino acids. Trimming pared 2 bases from V and 4 bases from J, leaving 16 bases between. In germline, CDR1 is MRHNA, CDR2 SNTAGT. DNA for the CDR3: TGTGCCAGCAGTGACAAGCCGGGACTGGCGTCAGATACGCAGTATTTT. This encodes CASSDKPGLASDTQYF.

This chain connects TRBV2 to TRBJ1-3; TRBD1 agrees at 7 bases. The CDR3 runs to 13 residues. The V gene's germline CDR1 is SNHLY and CDR2 FYNNEI. V shed 6 bases and J 7 bases; nucleotides not matched to a gene: 6. CDR3 amino acids: CASSPGQSNTIYF. In DNA form, the CDR3 reads TGTGCCAGCAGCCCGGGACAGAGCAACACCATATATTTT.

The chain joins TRBV7-2 to TRBJ1-5; 7 bases are shared with TRBD1. Germline trimming cut 5 bases from V and 7 bases from J; bases unmatched to any gene: 8. This CDR3 is built from 14 residues. Germline V gene data show CDR1 as SGHTA and CDR2 as FQGNSA. CDR3 sequence (DNA): TGTGCCAGCAGCCCCCGGTCAGGGGGACAGCCCCAGCATTTT. The encoded protein is CASSPRSGGQPQHF.

V gene TRBV6-1 combines with J gene TRBJ1-1; TRBD1 aligns across 9 bases. The CDR3 runs to 15 residues. Germline V lookup: CDR1 MNHNS, CDR2 SASEGT. V trimming: 10 bases; J trimming: 4 bases; junction bases outside the gene matches: 13. In DNA, the CDR3 is TGTGCCATCAATCGACCCCGACAGGGGGGCACTGAAGCTTTCTTT. It is translated as CAINRPRQGGTEAFF.

The chain is built from TRBV7-9 and TRBJ1-2, with D hard to call. Germline V lookup: CDR1 SEHNR, CDR2 FQNEAQ (reference sequence). V lost 2 bases to trimming and J lost 8 bases, with 6 bases between them. The CDR3 has 11 residues. CDR3: CASSLNEGYTF. The DNA of the CDR3 is TGTGCCAGCAGCTTAAATGAGGGCTACACCTTC.

This chain joins TRBV5-8 and TRBJ1-4; 7 bases align to TRBD1. The V gene's germline CDR1 is SGHTS and CDR2 YDEGEE. With 2 bases clipped from V and 8 bases from J, the junction kept 9 bases outside the gene matches. The CDR3 totals 15 residues. The CDR3 DNA follows: TGTGCCAGCAGCTTACGGGGTCAGGGGGGCGAAAAACTGTTTTTT. Protein sequence: CASSLRGQGGEKLFF.

V is TRBV5-1 and J is TRBJ2-1; D perhaps matches TRBD2 (6 bases). The V end lost 6 bases, the J end lost 1 base, and 8 bases lay between the germline ends. The CDR3 totals 13 residues. CDR1 is SGHRS, CDR2 YFSETQ, per germline. CDR3 sequence reads: CASMRGSYNEQFF. In nucleotides, the CDR3 is TGCGCCAGCATGCGGGGTTCCTACAATGAGCAGTTCTTC.

The chain has TRBV10-3 and TRBJ1-3; tentative D call: TRBD1 (5 bases). CDR1 is ENHRY, CDR2 SYGVKD, per germline. The CDR3 is made up of 15 amino acids. V lost 4 bases to trimming and J lost 4 bases, with 14 bases between them. The CDR3 coding sequence is TGTGCCATCAGTGGCCCGACAGAATTCGGAAACACCATATATTTT. It translates to CAISGPTEFGNTIYF.

The chain carries TRBV27 and TRBJ2-1, with 15 nucleotides matching TRBD2. This CDR3 is built from 14 residues. With 3 bases clipped from V and 10 bases from J, the junction kept 1 base outside the gene matches. Germline CDR1 reads MNHEY; CDR2 reads SMNVEV (reference sequence). CDR3 residues: CASSFGLAGGEQFF. The CDR3 coding sequence is TGTGCCAGCAGTTTCGGACTAGCGGGAGGGGAGCAGTTCTTC.

This clone came up a few times. V is TRBV30 and J is TRBJ2-5; 9 bases agree with TRBD1. The J call may be wrong; the DNA end is better matched by TRBJ2-7. Germline values: CDR1 GTSNPN, CDR2 SVGIG (reference sequence). This CDR3 is built from 13 residues. The CDR3 sequence: CAWRRTGAYEQYF. CDR3 DNA sequence: TGTGCCTGGAGACGGACAGGGGCCTACGAGCAGTACTTC.

The CDR3 sequence is CASSSWTSGEQFF. The CDR3 DNA sequence: TGCGCCAGCAGCTCATGGACTAGTGGCGAGCAGTTCTTC. The V gene is TRBV4-1, the J gene TRBJ2-1, with TRBD2 identical over 7 bases. With 5 bases clipped from V and 10 bases from J, the junction kept 8 bases outside the gene matches. The CDR3 consists of 13 residues. The V gene's germline CDR1 is MGHRA and CDR2 YSYEKL.